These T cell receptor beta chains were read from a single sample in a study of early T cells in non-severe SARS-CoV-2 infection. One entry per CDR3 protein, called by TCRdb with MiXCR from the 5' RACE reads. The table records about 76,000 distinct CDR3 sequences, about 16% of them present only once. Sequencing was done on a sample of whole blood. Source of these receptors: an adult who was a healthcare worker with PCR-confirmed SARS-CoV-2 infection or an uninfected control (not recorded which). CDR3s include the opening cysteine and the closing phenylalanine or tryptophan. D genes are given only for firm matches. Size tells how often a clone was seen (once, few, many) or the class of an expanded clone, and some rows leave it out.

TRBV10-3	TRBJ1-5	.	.	CAISVQGNQPQHF	TGTGCCATCAGTGTACAGGGAAATCAGCCCCAGCATTTT
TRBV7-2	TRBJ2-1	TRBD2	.	CASSARLAGDYNEQFF	TGTGCCAGCAGCGCAAGACTAGCGGGGGACTACAATGAGCAGTTCTTC
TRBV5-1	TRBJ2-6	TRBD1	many	CASSWDSSGANVLTF	TGCGCCAGCAGCTGGGACAGCTCTGGGGCCAACGTCCTGACTTTC
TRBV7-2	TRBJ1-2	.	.	CASSSSLSGYTF	TGTGCCAGCAGCTCGTCTCTTAGCGGCTACACCTTC
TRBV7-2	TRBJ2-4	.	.	CASSLGNIQYF	TGTGCCAGCAGCTTGGGGAACATTCAGTACTTC
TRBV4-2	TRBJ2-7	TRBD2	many	CASSLRSGRAFEQYF	TGTGCCAGCAGCCTAAGGAGCGGGAGGGCCTTCGAGCAGTACTTC
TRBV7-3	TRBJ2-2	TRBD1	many	CASSRDRGTGELFF	TGTGCCAGCAGCCGGGACAGGGGCACCGGGGAGCTGTTTTTT
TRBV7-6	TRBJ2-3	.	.	CASSLSPGSTDTQYF	TGTGCCAGCAGCTTATCCCCGGGGTCCACAGATACGCAGTATTTT
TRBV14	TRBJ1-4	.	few	CASSLSGTPNEKLFF	TGTGCCAGCAGCCTGAGCGGGACACCTAATGAAAAACTGTTTTTT
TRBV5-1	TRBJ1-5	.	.	CASSFGDSQPQHF	TGCGCCAGCAGCTTCGGGGACTCTCAGCCCCAGCATTTT
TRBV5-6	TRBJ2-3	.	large	CASSTRPQRWVTQYF	TGTGCCAGCAGCACGAGACCCCAGCGATGGGTTACGCAGTATTTT
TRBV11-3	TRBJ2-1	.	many	CASSFSTADEQFF	TGTGCCAGCAGCTTTTCGACAGCCGATGAGCAGTTCTTC
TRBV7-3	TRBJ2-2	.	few	CASSLMGSTGELFF	TGTGCCAGCAGCTTAATGGGTAGCACCGGGGAGCTGTTTTTT
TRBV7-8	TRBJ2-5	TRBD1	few	CASSSTGVQETQYF	TGTGCCAGCAGCTCCACAGGGGTCCAAGAGACCCAGTACTTC
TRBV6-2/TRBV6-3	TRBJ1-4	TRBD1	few	CASSYGTVGEKLFF	TGTGCCAGCAGTTACGGGACAGTTGGCGAAAAACTGTTTTTT
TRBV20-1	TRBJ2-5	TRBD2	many	CSAGTSVETQYF	TGCAGTGCCGGGACTAGCGTCGAGACCCAGTACTTC
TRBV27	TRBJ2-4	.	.	CASSQGSAAKNIQYF	TGTGCCAGCAGCCAGGGAAGTGCGGCCAAAAACATTCAGTACTTC
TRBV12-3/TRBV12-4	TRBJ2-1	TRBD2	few	CASTRFTSGVANEQFF	TGTGCCAGCACCCGATTTACTAGCGGGGTAGCAAATGAGCAGTTCTTC
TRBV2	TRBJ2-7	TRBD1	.	CASTQTGNEQYF	TGTGCCAGCACCCAGACAGGGAACGAGCAGTACTTC
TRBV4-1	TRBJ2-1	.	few	CASSQDPSGRGNEQFF	TGCGCCAGCAGCCAAGATCCCTCAGGGAGAGGCAATGAGCAGTTCTTC
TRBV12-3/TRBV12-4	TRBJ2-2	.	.	CASSPFGLRTGELFF	TGTGCCAGCAGTCCGTTCGGCCTGAGGACCGGGGAGCTGTTTTTT
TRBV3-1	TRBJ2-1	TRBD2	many	CASSQDWTGGNNEQFF	TGTGCCAGCAGCCAAGATTGGACGGGGGGAAACAATGAGCAGTTCTTC
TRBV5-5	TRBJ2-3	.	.	CASSHSRDTYTDTQYF	TGTGCCAGCAGCCACAGCCGGGACACTTACACAGATACGCAGTATTTT
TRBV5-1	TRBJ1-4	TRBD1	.	CASSLRDRAEKLFF	TGCGCCAGCAGCTTGAGGGACAGGGCTGAAAAACTGTTTTTT
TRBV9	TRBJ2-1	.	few	CASSGDWRLGYNEQFF	TGTGCCAGCAGCGGGGACTGGAGACTAGGCTACAATGAGCAGTTCTTC
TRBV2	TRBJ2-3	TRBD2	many	CASSGGPSSGGAGDTQYF	TGTGCCAGCAGTGGCGGACCGTCTAGCGGGGGAGCCGGAGATACGCAGTATTTT
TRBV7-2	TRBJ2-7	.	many	CASSPREGGTGSYEQYF	TGTGCCAGCAGTCCACGCGAGGGGGGGACAGGCTCCTACGAGCAGTACTTC
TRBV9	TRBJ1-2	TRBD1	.	CASSVGGQNYGYTF	TGTGCCAGCAGCGTAGGGGGACAGAACTATGGCTACACCTTC
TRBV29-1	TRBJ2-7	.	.	CSVGGFGAEQYF	TGCAGCGTTGGGGGTTTCGGTGCTGAGCAGTACTTC
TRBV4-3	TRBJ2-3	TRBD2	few	CASSRGLASSTDTQYF	TGCGCCAGCAGCCGGGGACTAGCGTCTAGCACAGATACGCAGTATTTT
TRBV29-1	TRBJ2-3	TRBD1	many	CSVEVTWTGSPSTDTQYF	TGCAGCGTTGAAGTTACCTGGACAGGGTCCCCTAGCACAGATACGCAGTATTTT
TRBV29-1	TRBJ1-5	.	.	CSVARGVGSQPQHF	TGCAGCGTTGCCAGGGGAGTGGGCAGTCAGCCCCAGCATTTT
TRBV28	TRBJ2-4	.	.	CASSSHRGLAKNIQYF	TGTGCCAGCAGTTCTCACAGGGGACTAGCCAAAAACATTCAGTACTTC